What follows is one T cell receptor (beta chain) and its context. Its antigen is undetermined. Some second doses came at about 4 weeks and others at about 12 weeks; these were pooled. With 2 bases removed from V and 5 bases from J, the gap between germline ends came to 15 bases. Germline V CDR1 and CDR2: MNHEY, SVGAGI. The CDR3 length is 16 residues. The data were taken from a study of T cell responses to AZD1222 COVID-19 vaccine. Measured with immunoSEQ multiplex PCR; TCRdb has only the in-frame clones, and not every one. Among some 150,000 clones listed, approximately 91% were seen once. General study findings and limits: Baseline serology detected seropositivity in only 5 or 6 AZD1222 recipients.

The TCR was taken from an adult who received the AZD1222 COVID-19 vaccine. Sequencing used peripheral blood, obtained 28 days after the second AZD1222 dose. This rearrangement joins TRBV6-5 to TRBJ2-2; the D gene is possibly TRBD2 (5 bases). CDR3 protein: CASSYEGLYGTGELFF. The DNA for the CDR3 is TGTGCCAGCAGTTACGAGGGTCTTTACGGGACCGGGGAGCTGTTTTTT.